This TCR beta chain originates from a study of shared clonotypes between healthy human individuals. Study at large: Per-donor plates numbered three CD4 naive, three CD4 memory, two CD8 naive and one CD8 memory.

The assay was immunoSEQ multiplex PCR, and TCRdb's table has in-frame clones only and misses some. This table holds about 1 million clones, roughly 75% found once. The V end was cut by 3 bases, the J end by 0 bases, with 2 bases between. CDR1 is SGHAT and CDR2 is FQNNGV in the germline V gene. The CDR3 length is 12 residues. Study conclusions and caveats: Non-shared clonotypes had lower generation probabilities than those shared by all four donors.

About this clone itself: No antigen is known for it.

The rearrangement links TRBV11-2 to TRBJ1-1, with D unresolved. The receptor was isolated from a man aged 18 to 35 in good health. Source material: memory CD4+ T cells sorted from blood. The subset was: CD45RA-negative fraction. The CDR3 DNA is TGTGCCAGCAGCTTTTTGAACACTGAAGCTTTCTTT. Its translation: CASSFLNTEAFF.